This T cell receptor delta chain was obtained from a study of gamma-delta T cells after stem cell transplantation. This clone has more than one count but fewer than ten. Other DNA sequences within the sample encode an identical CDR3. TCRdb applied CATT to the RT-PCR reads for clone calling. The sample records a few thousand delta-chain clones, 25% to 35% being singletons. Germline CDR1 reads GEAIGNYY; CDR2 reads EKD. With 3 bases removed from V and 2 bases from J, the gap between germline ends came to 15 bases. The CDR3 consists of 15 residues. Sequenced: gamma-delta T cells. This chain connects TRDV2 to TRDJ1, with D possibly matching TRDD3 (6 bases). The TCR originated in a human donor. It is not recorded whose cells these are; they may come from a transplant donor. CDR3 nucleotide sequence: TGTGCCTGTGACTGGATACAAATGAGGACCGATAAACTCATCTTT. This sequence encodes CACDWIQMRTDKLIF.